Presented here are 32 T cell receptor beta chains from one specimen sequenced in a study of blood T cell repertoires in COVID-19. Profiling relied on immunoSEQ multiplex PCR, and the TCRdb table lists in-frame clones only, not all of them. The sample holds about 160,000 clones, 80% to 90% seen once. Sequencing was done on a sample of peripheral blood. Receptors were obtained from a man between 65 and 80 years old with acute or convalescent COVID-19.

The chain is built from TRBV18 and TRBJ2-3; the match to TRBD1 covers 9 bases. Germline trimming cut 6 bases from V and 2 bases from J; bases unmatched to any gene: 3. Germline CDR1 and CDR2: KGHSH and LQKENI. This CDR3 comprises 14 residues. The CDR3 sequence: CASSTGGFTDTQYF. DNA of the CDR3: TGTGCCAGCTCCACAGGGGGCTTCACAGATACGCAGTATTTT.

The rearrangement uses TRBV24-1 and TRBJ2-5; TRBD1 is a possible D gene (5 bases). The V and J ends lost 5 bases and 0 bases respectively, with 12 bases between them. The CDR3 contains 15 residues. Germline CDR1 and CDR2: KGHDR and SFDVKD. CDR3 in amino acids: CATSGTQAYQETQYF. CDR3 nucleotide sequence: TGTGCCACCAGTGGCACACAGGCATACCAAGAGACCCAGTACTTC.

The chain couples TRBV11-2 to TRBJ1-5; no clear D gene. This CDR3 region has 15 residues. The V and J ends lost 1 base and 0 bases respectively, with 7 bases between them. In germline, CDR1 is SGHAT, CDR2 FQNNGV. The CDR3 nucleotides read TGTGCCAGCAGCTTAGGACCGGGTAGCAATCAGCCCCAGCATTTT. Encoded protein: CASSLGPGSNQPQHF.

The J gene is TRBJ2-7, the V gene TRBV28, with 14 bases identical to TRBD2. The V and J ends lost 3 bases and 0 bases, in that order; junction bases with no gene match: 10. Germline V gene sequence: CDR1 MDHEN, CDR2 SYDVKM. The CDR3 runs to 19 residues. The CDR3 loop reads CASSFGTSGSRGFSYEQYF. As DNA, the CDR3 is TGTGCCAGCAGTTTCGGGACTAGCGGGAGCCGAGGGTTCTCCTACGAGCAGTACTTC.

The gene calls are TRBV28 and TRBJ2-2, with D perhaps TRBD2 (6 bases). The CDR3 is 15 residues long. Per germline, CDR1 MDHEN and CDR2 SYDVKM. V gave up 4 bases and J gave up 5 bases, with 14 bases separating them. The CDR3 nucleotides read TGTGCCAGCAGTTCGGGACTCCCCCGAACCGGGGAGCTGTTTTTT. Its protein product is CASSSGLPRTGELFF.

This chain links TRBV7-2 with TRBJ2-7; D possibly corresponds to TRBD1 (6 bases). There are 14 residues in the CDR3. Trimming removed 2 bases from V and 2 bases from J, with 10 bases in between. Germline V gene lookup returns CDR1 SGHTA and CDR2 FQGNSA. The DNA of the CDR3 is TGTGCCAGCAGCTTATTGGGGGCTCCCTACGAGCAGTACTTC. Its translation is CASSLLGAPYEQYF. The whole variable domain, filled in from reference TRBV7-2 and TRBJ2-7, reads GAGVSQSPSNKVTEKGKDVELRCDPISGHTALYWYRQSLGQGLEFLIYFQGNSAPDKSGLPSDRFSAERTGGSVSTLTIQRTQQEDSAVYLCASSLLGAPYEQYFGPGTRLTVT.

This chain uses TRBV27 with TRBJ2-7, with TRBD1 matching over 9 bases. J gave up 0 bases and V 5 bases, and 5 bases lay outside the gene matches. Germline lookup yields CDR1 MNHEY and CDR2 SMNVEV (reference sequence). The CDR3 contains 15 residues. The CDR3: CASSPSTGGSYEQYF. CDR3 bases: TGTGCCAGCAGTCCCTCGACAGGGGGCTCCTACGAGCAGTACTTC.

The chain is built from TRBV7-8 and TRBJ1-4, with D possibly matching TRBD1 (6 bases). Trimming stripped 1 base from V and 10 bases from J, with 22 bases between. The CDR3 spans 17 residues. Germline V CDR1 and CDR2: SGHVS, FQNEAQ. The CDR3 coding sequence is TGTGCCAGCAGCTTAGATAGCCAAGGGGGAAGGAAGGGAAAACTGTTTTTT. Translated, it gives CASSLDSQGGRKGKLFF.

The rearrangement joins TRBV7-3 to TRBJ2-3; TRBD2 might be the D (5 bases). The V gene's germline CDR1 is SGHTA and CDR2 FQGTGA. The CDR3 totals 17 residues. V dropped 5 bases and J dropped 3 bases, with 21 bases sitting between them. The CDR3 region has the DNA TGTGCCAGCAGCCCATCCCTAATCGGGAAGACGACAGATACGCAGTATTTT. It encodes CASSPSLIGKTTDTQYF.

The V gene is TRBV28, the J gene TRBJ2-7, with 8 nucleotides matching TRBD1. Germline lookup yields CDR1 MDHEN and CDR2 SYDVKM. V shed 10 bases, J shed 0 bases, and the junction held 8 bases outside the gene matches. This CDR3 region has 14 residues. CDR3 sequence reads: CATAGQAVSYEQYF. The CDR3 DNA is TGTGCCACCGCGGGACAGGCTGTCTCCTACGAGCAGTACTTC.

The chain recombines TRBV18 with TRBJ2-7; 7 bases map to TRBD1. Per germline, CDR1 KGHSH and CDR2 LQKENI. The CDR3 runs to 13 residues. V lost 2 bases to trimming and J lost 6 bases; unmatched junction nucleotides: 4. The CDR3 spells CASSPSSGGEQYF. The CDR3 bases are TGTGCCAGCTCACCATCCTCAGGGGGCGAGCAGTACTTC. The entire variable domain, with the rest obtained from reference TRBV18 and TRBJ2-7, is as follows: NAGVMQNPRHLVRRRGQEARLRCSPMKGHSHVYWYRQLPEEGLKFMVYLQKENIIDESGMPKERFSAEFPKEGPSILRIQQVVRGDSAAYFCASSPSSGGEQYFGPGTRLTVT.

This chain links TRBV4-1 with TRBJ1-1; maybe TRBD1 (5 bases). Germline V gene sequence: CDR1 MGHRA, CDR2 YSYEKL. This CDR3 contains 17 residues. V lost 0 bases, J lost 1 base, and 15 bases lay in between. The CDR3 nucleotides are TGCGCCAGCAGCCAAGATGCGAGACAGTCTTCGAACACTGAAGCTTTCTTT. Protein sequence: CASSQDARQSSNTEAFF.

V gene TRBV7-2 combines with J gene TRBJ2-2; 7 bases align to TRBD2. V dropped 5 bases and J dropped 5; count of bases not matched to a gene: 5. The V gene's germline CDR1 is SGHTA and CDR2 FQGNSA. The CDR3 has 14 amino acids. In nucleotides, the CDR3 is TGTGCCAGCAGCGCACCCGGGGGGACCGGGGAGCTGTTTTTT. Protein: CASSAPGGTGELFF.

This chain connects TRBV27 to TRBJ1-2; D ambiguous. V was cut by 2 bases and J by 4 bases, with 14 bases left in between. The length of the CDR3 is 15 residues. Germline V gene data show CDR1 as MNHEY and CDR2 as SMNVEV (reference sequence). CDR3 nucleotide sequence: TGTGCCAGCAGTTTAAGCCAGCGTCTTCGCTATGGCTACACCTTC. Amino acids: CASSLSQRLRYGYTF.

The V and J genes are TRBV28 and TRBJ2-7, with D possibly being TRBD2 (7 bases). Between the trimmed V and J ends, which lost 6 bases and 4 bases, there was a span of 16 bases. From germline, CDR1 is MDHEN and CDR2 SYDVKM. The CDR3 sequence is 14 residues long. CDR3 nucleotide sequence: TGTGCCAGCAGCGAAAGGGGGGGGCCATACGAGCAGTACTTC. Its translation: CASSERGGPYEQYF. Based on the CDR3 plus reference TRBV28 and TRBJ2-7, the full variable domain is DVKVTQSSRYLVKRTGEKVFLECVQDMDHENMFWYRQDPGLGLRLIYFSYDVKMKEKGDIPEGYSVSREKKERFSLILESASTNQTSMYLCASSERGGPYEQYFGPGTRLTVT.

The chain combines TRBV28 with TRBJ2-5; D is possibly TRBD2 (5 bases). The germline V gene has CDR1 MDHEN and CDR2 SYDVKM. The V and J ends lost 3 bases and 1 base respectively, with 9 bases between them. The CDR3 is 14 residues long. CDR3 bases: TGTGCCAGCAGTTTGAGGGCGGTCCAAGAGACCCAGTACTTC. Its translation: CASSLRAVQETQYF. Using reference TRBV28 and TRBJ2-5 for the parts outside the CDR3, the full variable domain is DVKVTQSSRYLVKRTGEKVFLECVQDMDHENMFWYRQDPGLGLRLIYFSYDVKMKEKGDIPEGYSVSREKKERFSLILESASTNQTSMYLCASSLRAVQETQYFGPGTRLLVL.

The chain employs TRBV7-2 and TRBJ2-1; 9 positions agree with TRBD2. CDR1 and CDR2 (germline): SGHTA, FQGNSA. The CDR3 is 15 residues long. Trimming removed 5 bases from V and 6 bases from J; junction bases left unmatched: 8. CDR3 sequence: CASSAGTSLLNEQFF. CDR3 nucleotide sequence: TGTGCCAGCAGCGCCGGGACTAGCCTCCTCAATGAGCAGTTCTTC.

DNA for the CDR3: TGTGCCAGCAGCTTAGGGAACAGGGGACACGAGCAGTACTTC. This sequence encodes CASSLGNRGHEQYF. This chain links TRBV13 with TRBJ2-7, with 7 bases fitting TRBD1. Germline CDR1 reads PRHDT; CDR2 reads FYEKMQ (reference sequence). J gave up 5 bases and V 0 bases, and 4 bases lay outside the gene matches. This CDR3 has 14 amino acids. Drawing the rest from reference TRBV13 and TRBJ2-7, the complete variable domain is AAGVIQSPRHLIKEKRETATLKCYPIPRHDTVYWYQQGPGQDPQFLISFYEKMQSDKGSIPDRFSAQQFSDYHSELNMSSLELGDSALYFCASSLGNRGHEQYFGPGTRLTVT.

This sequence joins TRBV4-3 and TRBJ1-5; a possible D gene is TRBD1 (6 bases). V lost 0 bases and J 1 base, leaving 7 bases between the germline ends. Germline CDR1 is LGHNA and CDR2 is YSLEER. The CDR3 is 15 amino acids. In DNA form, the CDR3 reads TGCGCCAGCAGCCAAGATGGGGGCAGCAATCAGCCCCAGCATTTT. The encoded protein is CASSQDGGSNQPQHF.

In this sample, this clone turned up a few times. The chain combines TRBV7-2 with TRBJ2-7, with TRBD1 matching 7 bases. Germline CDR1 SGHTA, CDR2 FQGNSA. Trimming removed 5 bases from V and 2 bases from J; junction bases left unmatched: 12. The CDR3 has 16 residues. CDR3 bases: TGTGCCAGCAGCCAGGGGGTCGGGGACGCGCCCTACGAGCAGTACTTC. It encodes CASSQGVGDAPYEQYF. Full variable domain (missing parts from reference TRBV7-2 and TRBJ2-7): GAGVSQSPSNKVTEKGKDVELRCDPISGHTALYWYRQSLGQGLEFLIYFQGNSAPDKSGLPSDRFSAERTGGSVSTLTIQRTQQEDSAVYLCASSQGVGDAPYEQYFGPGTRLTVT.

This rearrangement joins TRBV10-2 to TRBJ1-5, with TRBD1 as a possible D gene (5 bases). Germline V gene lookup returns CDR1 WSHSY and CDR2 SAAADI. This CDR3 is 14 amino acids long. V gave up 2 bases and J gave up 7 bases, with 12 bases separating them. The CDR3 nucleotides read TGCGCCAGCAGTGAGAGGACAACGGTGCAGCCCCAGCATTTT. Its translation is CASSERTTVQPQHF.

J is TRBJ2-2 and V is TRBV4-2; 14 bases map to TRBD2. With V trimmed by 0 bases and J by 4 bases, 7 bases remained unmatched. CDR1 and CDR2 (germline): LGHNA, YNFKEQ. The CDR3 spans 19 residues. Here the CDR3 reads CASSQETSGRAGSTGELFF. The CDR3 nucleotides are TGTGCCAGCAGCCAAGAGACTAGCGGGAGGGCCGGTAGCACCGGGGAGCTGTTTTTT.

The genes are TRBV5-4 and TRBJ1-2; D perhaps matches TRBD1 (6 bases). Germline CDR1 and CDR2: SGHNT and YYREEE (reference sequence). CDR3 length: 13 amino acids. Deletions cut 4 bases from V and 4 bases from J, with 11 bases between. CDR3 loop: CASSNGQIYGYTF. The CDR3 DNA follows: TGTGCCAGCAGCAACGGACAGATCTATGGCTACACCTTC. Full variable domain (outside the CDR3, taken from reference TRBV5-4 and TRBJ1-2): ETGVTQSPTHLIKTRGQQVTLRCSSQSGHNTVSWYQQALGQGPQFIFQYYREEENGRGNFPPRFSGLQFPNYSSELNVNALELDDSALYLCASSNGQIYGYTFGSGTRLTVV.

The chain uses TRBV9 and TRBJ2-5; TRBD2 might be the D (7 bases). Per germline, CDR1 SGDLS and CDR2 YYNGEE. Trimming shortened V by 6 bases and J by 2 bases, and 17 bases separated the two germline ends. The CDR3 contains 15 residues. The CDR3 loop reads CASTLGGGRQETQYF. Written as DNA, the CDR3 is TGTGCCAGCACCCTAGGGGGGGGAAGACAAGAGACCCAGTACTTC.

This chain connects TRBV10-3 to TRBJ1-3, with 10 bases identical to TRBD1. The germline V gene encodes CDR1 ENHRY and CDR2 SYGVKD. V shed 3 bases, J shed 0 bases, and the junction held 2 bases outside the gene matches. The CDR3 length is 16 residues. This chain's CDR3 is CAISEGQGGSGNTIYF. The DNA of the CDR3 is TGTGCCATCAGTGAAGGACAGGGGGGCTCTGGAAACACCATATATTTT.

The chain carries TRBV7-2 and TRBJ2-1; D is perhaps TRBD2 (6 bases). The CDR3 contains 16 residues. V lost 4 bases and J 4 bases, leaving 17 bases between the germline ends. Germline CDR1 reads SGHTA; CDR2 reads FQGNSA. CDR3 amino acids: CASSSAPGLIYNEQFF. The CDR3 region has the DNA TGTGCCAGCAGCTCGGCGCCGGGACTTATTTACAATGAGCAGTTCTTC.

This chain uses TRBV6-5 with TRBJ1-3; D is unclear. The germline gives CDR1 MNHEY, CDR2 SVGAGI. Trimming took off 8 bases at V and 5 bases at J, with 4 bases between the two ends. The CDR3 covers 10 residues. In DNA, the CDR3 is TGTGCCAGCGAGAGAAACACCATATATTTT. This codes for CASERNTIYF.

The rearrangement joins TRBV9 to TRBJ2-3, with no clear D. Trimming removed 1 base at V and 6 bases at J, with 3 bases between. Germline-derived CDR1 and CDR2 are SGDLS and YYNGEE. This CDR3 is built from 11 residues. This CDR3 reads CASSVRDTQYF. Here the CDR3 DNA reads TGTGCCAGCAGCGTACGGGATACGCAGTATTTT.

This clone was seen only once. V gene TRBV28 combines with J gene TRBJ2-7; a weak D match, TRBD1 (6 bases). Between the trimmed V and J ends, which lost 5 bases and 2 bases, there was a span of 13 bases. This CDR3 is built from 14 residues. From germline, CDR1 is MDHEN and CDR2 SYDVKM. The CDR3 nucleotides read TGTGCCAGCAGTACCCTGACAGGTCCCTACGAGCAGTACTTC. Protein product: CASSTLTGPYEQYF.

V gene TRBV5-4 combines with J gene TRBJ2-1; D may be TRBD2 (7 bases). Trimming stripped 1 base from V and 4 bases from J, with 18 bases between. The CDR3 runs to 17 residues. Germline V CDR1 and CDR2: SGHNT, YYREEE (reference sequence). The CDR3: CASSLNPAGAIYNEQFF. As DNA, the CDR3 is TGTGCCAGCAGCTTGAATCCTGCGGGGGCCATTTACAATGAGCAGTTCTTC.

CDR3 bases: TGTGCCAGCAGCTTGGGGCTAGCGGGGATCCAAGAGACCCAGTACTTC. Its translation is CASSLGLAGIQETQYF. The chain is built from TRBV5-8 and TRBJ2-5; 9 nucleotides match TRBD2. CDR1 and CDR2 from the germline V gene are SGHTS and YDEGEE. The CDR3 is made up of 16 amino acids. The ends lost 0 bases at V and 1 base at J; junction bases unmatched: 4.

CDR3 bases: TGTGCCTGGAGTGGACAGGGAGGCTACTACGAGCAGTACTTC. Residues: CAWSGQGGYYEQYF. The rearrangement uses TRBV30 and TRBJ2-7, with D possibly matching TRBD1 (7 bases). Trimming took off 1 base at V and 3 bases at J, with 13 bases between the two ends. The CDR3 runs to 14 residues. Germline lookup yields CDR1 GTSNPN and CDR2 SVGIG (reference sequence).